The 20 T cell receptor beta chains below were found in one sample sequenced in a study of blood T cells in healthy people across ages. Together with a sample-barcoded 5' primer, a J-beta primer mix was included in a second PCR lasting roughly 6 to 12 cycles. One entry per CDR3 protein, called by TCRdb with MiXCR from the 5' RACE reads. The sample lists about 640,000 distinct CDR3 sequences, 58% occurring once. Sequencing used blood. Receptors were obtained from a man aged 60 to 75 in good health.

This clonotype has only a few counts. This chain joins TRBV5-1 and TRBJ2-5, with D possibly matching TRBD1 (6 bases). The V end lost 0 bases, the J end lost 3 bases, and 9 bases lay between the germline ends. Germline CDR1 reads SGHRS; CDR2 reads YFSETQ. The CDR3 loop spans 14 amino acids. The CDR3 sequence is CASSLGQVKETQYF. In DNA form, the CDR3 reads TGCGCCAGCAGCTTGGGACAGGTGAAAGAGACCCAGTACTTC.

This sequence joins TRBV7-9 and TRBJ2-3; perhaps TRBD2 as D (5 bases). The CDR3 is 15 residues long. The germline gives CDR1 SEHNR, CDR2 FQNEAQ (reference sequence). V was clipped by 10 bases and J by 5 bases, with 22 bases between them. CDR3: CATDTSGIREDTQYF. For the CDR3, the DNA is TGTGCCACCGATACCTCGGGGATACGGGAAGATACGCAGTATTTT.

This rearrangement joins TRBV2 to TRBJ2-5, with 12 bases that match TRBD2. The CDR3 contains 14 residues. Germline lookup yields CDR1 SNHLY and CDR2 FYNNEI. V trimming: 6 bases; J trimming: 12 bases; junction bases outside the gene matches: 11. The DNA of the CDR3 is TGTGCCAGCAGCAAGACTAGCGGGGGAGCCGTGGAGTACTTC. This codes for CASSKTSGGAVEYF.

The rearrangement uses TRBV24-1 and TRBJ2-1, with TRBD2 matching 15 bases. The germline V gene has CDR1 KGHDR and CDR2 SFDVKD. The CDR3 covers 16 residues. V dropped 3 bases and J dropped 6; count of bases not matched to a gene: 2. The CDR3 DNA is TGTGCCACCAGTGATCCGGGACTAGCGGGGGGCAATGAGCAGTTCTTC. This encodes CATSDPGLAGGNEQFF.

This chain links TRBV9 with TRBJ2-7; D might be TRBD2 (7 bases). Germline V gives CDR1 SGDLS, CDR2 YYNGEE. This CDR3 is 15 amino acids long. V dropped 3 bases and J dropped 4 bases, with 17 bases sitting between them. The CDR3 sequence is CASSAHEGEGYEQYF. CDR3 in DNA: TGTGCCAGCAGCGCCCACGAGGGGGAGGGGTACGAGCAGTACTTC.

V usage is TRBV20-1 and J usage is TRBJ2-1, with 7 bases aligning to TRBD2. The CDR3 is 13 amino acids. J gave up 8 bases and V 8 bases, and 12 bases lay outside the gene matches. Germline values: CDR1 DFQATT, CDR2 SNEGSKA (reference sequence). The CDR3 DNA sequence: TGCAGTACCGGGACTATCCCGCGGGATGAGCAGTTCTTC. Its translation: CSTGTIPRDEQFF.

This chain connects TRBV12-3 or TRBV12-4 to TRBJ1-2; D is undetermined. Deletions cut 3 bases from V and 5 bases from J, with 7 bases between. CDR3 length: 12 residues. In DNA form, the CDR3 reads TGTGCCAGCAGTTTTCAGCCGTATGGCTACACCTTC. Amino acid sequence: CASSFQPYGYTF.

V usage is TRBV19 and J usage is TRBJ2-3; tentatively, D is TRBD1 or TRBD2 (5 bases each). Germline V gene lookup returns CDR1 LNHDA and CDR2 SQIVND (reference sequence). Trimming left V 1 base short and J 1 base short, with 12 bases between. The CDR3 is 16 amino acids. CDR3 DNA sequence: TGTGCCAGTAGTATAGTTGGGACCGAGGGCACAGATACGCAGTATTTT. Translation: CASSIVGTEGTDTQYF.

DNA of the CDR3: TGTGCCAGCAGGGGCACGGGGGGGCTGGAGAACGGGGAGCTGTTTTTT. This translates into CASRGTGGLENGELFF. This chain joins TRBV28 and TRBJ2-2; 8 bases are shared with TRBD2. CDR1 and CDR2 (germline): MDHEN, SYDVKM. Trimming took 6 bases from V and 7 from J; bases not matched to a gene: 13. This CDR3 has 16 residues.

This clonotype was detected only once. The V call is TRBV5-1, the J call TRBJ2-2; tentatively, D is TRBD2 (7 bases). The CDR3 has 15 amino acids. Germline V lookup: CDR1 SGHRS, CDR2 YFSETQ. The V and J ends lost 3 bases and 6 bases respectively, with 15 bases between them. For the CDR3, the DNA is TGCGCCAGCAGCTCCCATCAGGGGAGGGCCGGGGAGCTGTTTTTT. Translating it yields CASSSHQGRAGELFF. Based on the CDR3 plus reference TRBV5-1 and TRBJ2-2, the full variable domain is KAGVTQTPRYLIKTRGQQVTLSCSPISGHRSVSWYQQTPGQGLQFLFEYFSETQRNKGNFPGRFSGRQFSNSRSEMNVSTLELGDSALYLCASSSHQGRAGELFFGEGSRLTVL.

This clonotype occurred a few times. V gene TRBV5-1 combines with J gene TRBJ2-7, with TRBD1 identical over 8 bases. The germline V gene has CDR1 SGHRS and CDR2 YFSETQ. The trim removed 4 bases at V and 5 bases at J, leaving 5 bases unmatched. The CDR3 loop spans 13 amino acids. The CDR3 DNA is TGCGCCAGCAGCACGGACAGGGTTAACGAGCAGTACTTC. Protein sequence: CASSTDRVNEQYF.

The chain recombines TRBV5-5 with TRBJ1-6; D is undetermined. V dropped 4 bases and J dropped 0 bases, with 17 bases sitting between them. This CDR3 spans 18 amino acids. The germline V gene encodes CDR1 SGHKS and CDR2 YYEKEE (reference sequence). The CDR3: CASSLEGLRSSYNSPLHF. The CDR3 DNA is TGTGCCAGCAGCCTGGAAGGGTTAAGAAGCTCCTATAATTCACCCCTCCACTTT.

This clonotype turned up a few times. The gene calls are TRBV5-6 and TRBJ2-5, with 10 bases aligning to TRBD1. Germline V gene lookup returns CDR1 SGHDT and CDR2 YYEEEE. The ends lost 3 bases at V and 1 base at J; junction bases unmatched: 6. This CDR3 is 16 amino acids long. The CDR3 region has the DNA TGTGCCAGCAGCTCGGACAGGGGGAGCCTCCAAGAGACCCAGTACTTC. Protein: CASSSDRGSLQETQYF.

Here the CDR3 reads CASTPGLAGVNEQFF. The CDR3 coding sequence is TGTGCCAGCACCCCGGGACTAGCGGGGGTCAATGAGCAGTTCTTC. The V and J genes are TRBV6-2 or TRBV6-3 and TRBJ2-1, with 14 nucleotides matching TRBD2. CDR1 MNHEY and CDR2 SVGEGT come from the germline V gene. This CDR3 region has 15 residues. V was clipped by 7 bases and J by 6 bases; unmatched bases: 5.

This chain joins TRBV9 and TRBJ1-1, with D possibly matching TRBD1 (5 bases). The CDR3 spans 16 residues. Germline CDR1 and CDR2: SGDLS and YYNGEE. Trimming took off 4 bases at V and 1 base at J, with 17 bases between the two ends. Written as DNA, the CDR3 is TGTGCCAGCAGCCTGGGACCAACGGGTACGAACACTGAAGCTTTCTTT. Protein sequence: CASSLGPTGTNTEAFF. Together with reference TRBV9 and TRBJ1-1, the CDR3 gives the full variable domain: DSGVTQTPKHLITATGQRVTLRCSPRSGDLSVYWYQQSLDQGLQFLIQYYNGEERAKGNILERFSAQQFPDLHSELNLSSLELGDSALYFCASSLGPTGTNTEAFFGQGTRLTVV.

This sequence joins TRBV10-3 and TRBJ2-5; 7 bases are shared with TRBD1. The J call may be mistaken, given a closer DNA end match to TRBJ2-7. The length of the CDR3 is 12 residues. Germline V gene lookup returns CDR1 ENHRY and CDR2 SYGVKD. Here the CDR3 reads CATRDRIDEQYF. Written as DNA, the CDR3 is TGTGCCACCAGGGACAGAATCGACGAGCAGTACTTC.

The V call is TRBV15, the J call TRBJ2-1, with 12 bases identical to TRBD1. Trimming removed 6 bases from V and 4 bases from J; junction bases left unmatched: 1. This CDR3 region has 14 residues. CDR1 LNHNV and CDR2 YYDKDF come from the germline V gene (reference sequence). CDR3 DNA: TGTGCCACCAGGGGACAGGGGGCTTACAATGAGCAGTTCTTC. This gives the protein CATRGQGAYNEQFF. Supplemented by reference TRBV15 and TRBJ2-1, the full variable domain reads DAMVIQNPRYQVTQFGKPVTLSCSQTLNHNVMYWYQQKSSQAPKLLFHYYDKDFNNEADTPDNFQSRRPNTSFCFLDIRSPGLGDTAMYLCATRGQGAYNEQFFGPGTRLTVL.

J is TRBJ2-1 and V is TRBV4-2; D is unresolved. CDR3 length: 18 amino acids. V dropped 0 bases and J dropped 5 bases, with 20 bases sitting between them. Germline V gives CDR1 LGHNA, CDR2 YNFKEQ. CDR3 DNA sequence: TGTGCCAGCAGCCAAGAAATAAGGGAATTCGAGGTCAACAATGAGCAGTTCTTC. It is translated as CASSQEIREFEVNNEQFF.

The V and J genes are TRBV11-2 and TRBJ2-1; 10 nucleotides match TRBD2. J gave up 9 bases and V 6 bases, and 11 bases lay outside the gene matches. Germline CDR1 reads SGHAT; CDR2 reads FQNNGV. The CDR3 has 15 amino acids. The CDR3 coding sequence is TGTGCCAGCAGTTATGCCACTAGCGGGAACAGTGAGCAGTTCTTC. Translated, it gives CASSYATSGNSEQFF.

This chain connects TRBV19 to TRBJ1-2; D is perhaps TRBD1 (6 bases). The ends were cut back, 4 bases at V and 2 bases at J, with 14 bases in the middle. CDR1 and CDR2 from the germline V gene are LNHDA and SQIVND (reference sequence). This CDR3 has 15 amino acids. CDR3 region: CASSTDRTANYGYTF. As DNA, the CDR3 is TGTGCCAGTAGTACCGATCGGACAGCAAACTATGGCTACACCTTC.